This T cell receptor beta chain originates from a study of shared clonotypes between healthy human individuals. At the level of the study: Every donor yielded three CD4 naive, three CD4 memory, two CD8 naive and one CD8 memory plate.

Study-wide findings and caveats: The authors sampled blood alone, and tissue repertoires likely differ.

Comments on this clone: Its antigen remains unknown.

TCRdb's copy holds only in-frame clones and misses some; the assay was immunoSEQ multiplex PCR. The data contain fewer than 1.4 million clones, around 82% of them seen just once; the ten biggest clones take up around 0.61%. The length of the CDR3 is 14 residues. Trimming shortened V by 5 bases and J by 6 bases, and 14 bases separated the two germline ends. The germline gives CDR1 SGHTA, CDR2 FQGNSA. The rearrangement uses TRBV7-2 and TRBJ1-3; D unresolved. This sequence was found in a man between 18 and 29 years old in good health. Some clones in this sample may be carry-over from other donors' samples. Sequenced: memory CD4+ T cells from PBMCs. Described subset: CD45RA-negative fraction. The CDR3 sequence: CASSLLSVLNTIYF. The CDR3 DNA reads TGTGCCAGCAGCCTGCTATCAGTCCTAAACACCATATATTTT.